Shown below are 25 T cell receptor beta chains from a single sample sequenced in a study of response to subunit inactivated influenza vaccine (dated by TCRdb to 2016 to 2018). The label giving this sample's time point can be read as: approximately 47 days after influenza vaccine administration. The library relied on RT-PCR. The sequencer was an Illumina HiSeq 2500. In-frame beta chains were kept once TCRdb had trimmed the public reads at Q25 with fastp and called clones with MiXCR. When rows share a CDR3 protein, they turn into one entry using the most common DNA and genes. The table for this sample lists fewer than 700,000 distinct CDR3 sequences; roughly 13% of them were counted only once. The ten biggest clones cover 10% to 15% of the sample. Sequenced here: PBMCs from blood, sampled around seven weeks after vaccination. The receptors originated from a middle-aged man who received an inactivated influenza vaccine. Donor details come from another sample of the same person, matched by shared clones.

Ten or more counts support this clonotype. V is TRBV10-3 and J is TRBJ2-1; TRBD1 might be the D (6 bases). CDR1 ENHRY and CDR2 SYGVKD come from the germline V gene. Trimming cost V 3 bases and J 5 bases, with 17 bases left between them. The CDR3 runs to 16 residues. The CDR3 protein is CAISESTGNTHNEQFF. DNA of the CDR3: TGTGCCATCAGTGAATCAACAGGGAACACACACAATGAGCAGTTCTTC.

This clonotype turned up a few times. This rearrangement joins TRBV5-1 to TRBJ1-6; D is unresolved. The CDR3 covers 16 residues. From germline, CDR1 is SGHRS and CDR2 YFSETQ. V gave up 4 bases and J gave up 6 bases, with 17 bases separating them. Here the CDR3 reads CASSKASSRGNSPLHF. CDR3 nucleotide sequence: TGCGCCAGCAGCAAGGCGAGCTCGAGAGGTAATTCACCCCTCCACTTT.

As to this clonotype: One junction end disagrees with the germline gene, perhaps due to a read error. The chain links TRBV7-7 to TRBJ2-5, with D possibly called TRBD1 or TRBD2 (5 bases each). The CDR3 extends over 13 amino acids. CDR1 and CDR2 from the germline V gene are SSHAT and FNYEAQ (reference sequence). The CDR3 here is CASSLSGTETQYF. In DNA form, the CDR3 reads TGTGCTAGCAGCTTATCGGGGACCGAGACCCAGTACTTC.

This clonotype was observed a few times. CDR3 sequence: CASSFGTREKLFF. The DNA for the CDR3 is TGTGCCAGCAGTTTCGGGACAAGAGAAAAACTGTTTTTT. The V gene is TRBV12-3 or TRBV12-4, the J gene TRBJ1-4; possibly TRBD1 for D (6 bases). V lost 3 bases and J 8 bases, leaving 10 bases between the germline ends. The CDR3 covers 13 residues.

This chain connects TRBV3-1 to TRBJ2-5; D is unresolved. The CDR3 runs 15 residues. Germline assignment: CDR1 LGHDT and CDR2 YNNKEL (reference sequence). Between the trimmed V and J ends, which lost 0 bases and 5 bases, there was a span of 13 bases. This CDR3 reads CASSQDSRPMETQYF. The CDR3 region has the DNA TGTGCCAGCAGCCAAGATTCCAGGCCTATGGAGACCCAGTACTTC.

In this sample, this clonotype turned up many times. J is TRBJ1-1 and V is TRBV12-3 or TRBV12-4, with a tentative D call TRBD1 (5 bases). This CDR3 is 12 amino acids long. Trimming removed 5 bases from V and 6 bases from J, with 10 bases in between. This chain's CDR3 is CASSLRVPEAFF. As DNA, the CDR3 is TGTGCCAGCAGTCTCAGGGTTCCTGAAGCTTTCTTT.

V usage is TRBV18 and J usage is TRBJ2-1; D remains unclear. Germline CDR1 reads KGHSH; CDR2 reads LQKENI. V was cut by 2 bases and J by 3 bases, with 11 bases left in between. This CDR3 is built from 15 residues. For the CDR3, the DNA is TGTGCCAGCTCACCAGCGGTACTAAGCTACAATGAGCAGTTCTTC. Amino acids: CASSPAVLSYNEQFF.

The J gene is TRBJ2-7, the V gene TRBV20-1; 12 bases match TRBD1. The CDR3 runs 14 residues. Per germline, CDR1 DFQATT and CDR2 SNEGSKA (reference sequence). J gave up 5 bases and V 5 bases, and 7 bases lay outside the gene matches. The CDR3 DNA reads as TGCAGTGCTGGCGGGACAGGGGGCCTGAACGAGCAGTACTTC. This codes for CSAGGTGGLNEQYF.

This clonotype showed up many times. This sequence joins TRBV12-3 or TRBV12-4 and TRBJ2-3, with a tentative D call TRBD2 (7 bases). CDR3 length: 16 amino acids. Trimming pared 6 bases from V and 4 bases from J, leaving 20 bases between. This CDR3 is CASSPDRGAGSDTQYF. The CDR3 DNA is TGTGCCAGCAGCCCAGACCGGGGGGCGGGATCAGATACGCAGTATTTT.

This clonotype was counted ten times or more. The rearrangement links TRBV7-9 to TRBJ1-1; D unclear. Trimming stripped 5 bases from V and 2 bases from J, with 6 bases between. The V gene's germline CDR1 is SEHNR and CDR2 FQNEAQ (reference sequence). This CDR3 comprises 12 residues. CDR3 residues: CASSVTNTEAFF. The CDR3 region has the DNA TGTGCCAGCAGCGTAACAAACACTGAAGCTTTCTTT.

The chain is built from TRBV3-1 and TRBJ2-5; TRBD2 agrees at 9 bases. The CDR3 has 14 residues. Trimming cost V 5 bases and J 4 bases; bases outside gene matches: 5. Germline CDR1 and CDR2: LGHDT and YNNKEL (reference sequence). The CDR3 nucleotides read TGTGCCAGCAGCGACCTACTAGCGGGAGAGACCCAGTACTTC. Its protein is CASSDLLAGETQYF.

This clonotype has at least ten counts. The chain recombines TRBV25-1 with TRBJ2-7, with D possibly being TRBD2 (6 bases). Germline values: CDR1 MGHDK, CDR2 SYGVNS. CDR3 length: 13 amino acids. Trimming pared 1 base from V and 5 bases from J, leaving 9 bases between. The CDR3 bases are TGTGCCAGCAGTGAATTGGAGGGCCACGAGCAGTACTTC. It specifies CASSELEGHEQYF.

V usage is TRBV20-1 and J usage is TRBJ1-1; maybe TRBD1 (6 bases). The germline V gene encodes CDR1 DFQATT and CDR2 SNEGSKA (reference sequence). The CDR3 covers 15 residues. The ends were cut back, 2 bases at V and 0 bases at J, with 13 bases in the middle. The CDR3 loop is CSARLLQGLNTEAFF. DNA of the CDR3: TGCAGTGCTAGATTATTACAGGGACTGAACACTGAAGCTTTCTTT.

The V call is TRBV27, the J call TRBJ2-2, with D uncertain. V shed 2 bases and J shed 5 bases, with 9 bases lying between them. The CDR3 spans 14 residues. CDR1 is MNHEY, CDR2 SMNVEV, per germline (reference sequence). DNA for the CDR3: TGTGCCAGCAGTTTAGACCGGATTACCGGGGAGCTGTTTTTT. Residues: CASSLDRITGELFF.

This rearrangement joins TRBV18 to TRBJ2-7; possibly TRBD1 or TRBD2 for D (5 bases each). The V gene's germline CDR1 is KGHSH and CDR2 LQKENI. CDR3 length equals 14 residues. V shed 0 bases and J shed 5 bases, with 11 bases lying between them. The CDR3 DNA sequence: TGTGCCAGCTCACCACCGTTGAGGGGCCACGAGCAGTACTTC. It specifies CASSPPLRGHEQYF.

The chain joins TRBV9 to TRBJ2-2; 7 bases line up with TRBD2. CDR1 is SGDLS, CDR2 YYNGEE, per germline. J lost 0 bases, V lost 0 bases, and 2 bases had no gene match. The CDR3 totals 16 residues. The CDR3 protein is CASSVGAGANTGELFF. The CDR3 nucleotides are TGTGCCAGCAGCGTAGGGGCGGGGGCGAACACCGGGGAGCTGTTTTTT.

This clonotype was detected ten times or more. V usage is TRBV12-3 or TRBV12-4 and J usage is TRBJ2-1; no firm D call. Trimming cost V 8 bases and J 0 bases, with 11 bases left between them. CDR3 length equals 14 residues. CDR3 DNA sequence: TGTGCCAGCGGTGGTCTCCACTCCTACAATGAGCAGTTCTTC. The encoded protein is CASGGLHSYNEQFF.

The rearrangement links TRBV5-1 to TRBJ1-2; 12 bases agree with TRBD1. V shed 5 bases and J 7 bases; nucleotides not matched to a gene: 6. The CDR3 runs 14 residues. Germline assignment: CDR1 SGHRS and CDR2 YFSETQ. This CDR3 is CASRPGQGAFGYTF. The CDR3 DNA follows: TGCGCCAGCAGACCGGGACAGGGGGCGTTTGGCTACACCTTC.

This clonotype was seen many times. The chain employs TRBV5-1 and TRBJ2-5, with TRBD1 identical over 9 bases. CDR1 is SGHRS and CDR2 is YFSETQ in the germline V gene. This CDR3 has 16 amino acids. The V segment lost 0 bases and the J segment 5 bases; nucleotides outside the gene matches: 8. The chain's CDR3 is CASSLEGQGVWETQYF. The CDR3 DNA follows: TGCGCCAGCAGCTTGGAGGGACAGGGAGTGTGGGAGACCCAGTACTTC.

The chain uses TRBV4-3 and TRBJ1-4, with D possibly being TRBD1 (6 bases). The CDR3 covers 16 residues. The V and J ends lost 3 bases and 10 bases respectively, with 21 bases between them. Germline-derived CDR1 and CDR2 are LGHNA and YSLEER. The CDR3 loop reads CASSQGNLRGDGKLFF. For the CDR3, the DNA is TGCGCCAGCAGCCAGGGAAACCTTAGGGGGGACGGAAAACTGTTTTTT.

The sample holds many counts of this clonotype. This chain joins TRBV12-3 or TRBV12-4 and TRBJ2-2; tentatively, D is TRBD2 (5 bases). This CDR3 contains 14 residues. Trimming left V 5 bases short and J 5 bases short, with 12 bases between. The CDR3 DNA is TGTGCCAGCAGTCCCGGACTTATAACCGGGGAGCTGTTTTTT. Translating it yields CASSPGLITGELFF.

This clonotype was counted between two and nine times. The chain couples TRBV21-1 to TRBJ2-5; TRBD1 is the table's D call, not checked against the DNA. TRBV21-1 constitutes a pseudogene. This CDR3 comprises 16 residues. Here the CDR3 reads CASSKGSGGARKTQYF. As DNA, the CDR3 is TGTGCCAGCAGCAAAGGGTCAGGGGGCGCACGGAAGACCCAGTACTTC.

This clonotype has a handful of counts. The chain recombines TRBV20-1 with TRBJ1-1, with D tentatively TRBD1 (5 bases). V lost 4 bases, J lost 4 bases, and 10 bases lay in between. CDR1 is DFQATT, CDR2 SNEGSKA, per germline (reference sequence). The CDR3 contains 12 residues. For the CDR3, the DNA is TGCAGTGCTATACAGGCTTTCACTGAAGCTTTCTTT. Amino acid sequence: CSAIQAFTEAFF.

This clonotype has ten or more counts. V gene TRBV5-5 combines with J gene TRBJ2-3, with D possibly being TRBD1 (6 bases). This CDR3 comprises 16 residues. V gave up 4 bases and J gave up 0 bases, with 15 bases separating them. Looked up from germline, CDR1 is SGHKS and CDR2 is YYEKEE (reference sequence). CDR3 sequence (DNA): TGTGCCAGCAGCCTCCTGACAGGAATTAGCACAGATACGCAGTATTTT. It yields the protein CASSLLTGISTDTQYF.

The V gene is TRBV7-9, the J gene TRBJ2-7; a weak D match, TRBD1 (5 bases). Germline lookup yields CDR1 SEHNR and CDR2 FQNEAQ (reference sequence). The CDR3 runs to 14 residues. V gave up 2 bases and J gave up 5 bases, with 13 bases separating them. The CDR3 coding sequence is TGTGCCAGCAGCTTATCCATAGGGGTTGACGAGCAGTACTTC. Protein sequence: CASSLSIGVDEQYF.